The 5 T cell receptor beta chains presented below share a single source sample, sequenced in a study of technical replicates of blood from a handful of donors. Profiled with immunoSEQ multiplex PCR; TCRdb holds only in-frame clones, not every one. The sample records over 90,000 clones, 90% to 97% being singletons. Material: T cells isolated from PBMCs. These receptors were taken from a human donor in good health.

This clone came up once. This sequence joins TRBV4-2 and TRBJ1-4; the match to TRBD1 covers 9 bases. This CDR3 spans 15 amino acids. Germline V lookup: CDR1 LGHNA, CDR2 YNFKEQ. The junction had 8 bases not matched to a gene; V was cut back by 4 bases and J by 8 bases. CDR3 sequence reads: CASSPWDRAEEKLFF. CDR3 sequence (DNA): TGTGCCAGCAGCCCATGGGACAGGGCAGAGGAAAAACTGTTTTTT.

The chain joins TRBV29-1 to TRBJ1-5, with a possible D match to TRBD1 (5 bases). Germline V gene data show CDR1 as SQVTM and CDR2 as ANQGSEA. This CDR3 has 12 residues. Between the trimmed V and J ends, which lost 6 bases and 4 bases, there was a span of 10 bases. CDR3 coding DNA: TGCAGCGTACAGGATCCGAATCAGCCCCAGCATTTT. Translated, it gives CSVQDPNQPQHF.

The rearrangement uses TRBV2 and TRBJ1-4; possibly TRBD1 for D (5 bases). Deletions cut 2 bases from V and 3 bases from J, with 10 bases between. The V gene's germline CDR1 is SNHLY and CDR2 FYNNEI. The CDR3 contains 15 residues. The CDR3 sequence: CASSERGQPNEKLFF. CDR3 nucleotides: TGTGCCAGCAGTGAAAGGGGTCAGCCTAATGAAAAACTGTTTTTT.

The chain couples TRBV19 to TRBJ2-1, with TRBD2 as a possible D gene (6 bases). Germline-derived CDR1 and CDR2 are LNHDA and SQIVND (reference sequence). The V end lost 7 bases, the J end lost 5 bases, and 15 bases lay between the germline ends. This CDR3 comprises 14 residues. The CDR3 is CASTIPGLHNEQFF. The CDR3 DNA is TGTGCCAGTACCATCCCCGGACTACACAATGAGCAGTTCTTC.

The rearrangement uses TRBV28 and TRBJ1-3; 12 bases are shared with TRBD1. V lost 5 bases, J lost 4 bases, and 15 bases stayed unmatched. Germline assignment: CDR1 MDHEN and CDR2 SYDVKM. The CDR3 runs 19 residues. Written as DNA, the CDR3 is TGTGCCAGCAGTCAGTGGGGGACAGGGGGCGCATTAGCCGGAAACACCATATATTTT. This sequence encodes CASSQWGTGGALAGNTIYF.